These T cell receptor beta chains were read from a single sample in a study of T cells in localized non-small cell lung cancer. The assay was immunoSEQ multiplex PCR, and TCRdb's table has in-frame clones only and misses some. The repertoire has about 13,000 clones, over 65% of them found once; the top ten carry 25% to 35%. This material consisted of peripheral blood, taken before any cancer treatment. Receptors originate from a male donor at least 60 years old with stage I squamous cell lung carcinoma. The CDR3 runs from the conserved cysteine through the conserved F or W. The D gene is left open where the match is weak. Clone size is given for some rows only: seen once, a few or many times, or a class if the clone is expanded.

clone_size d_call cdr3_length j_call v_call cdr3_nt cdr3_aa
- TRBD1 13 TRBJ1-4 TRBV6-1 TGTGCCAGCACCGGGACAGGATTGGGAAAACTGTTTTTT CASTGTGLGKLFF
- - 15 TRBJ1-4 TRBV6-5 TGTGCCAGCAGAGGACAGTCTGGATCTAATGAAAAACTGTTTTTT CASRGQSGSNEKLFF
- - 15 TRBJ1-5 TRBV11-2 TGTGCCAGCAGCCCAGGAGGGGTGAACAATCAGCCCCAGCATTTT CASSPGGVNNQPQHF
- TRBD2 16 TRBJ2-1 TRBV5-4 TGTGCCAGCAGCTTGGGGGGACTAGCGGGAGACGGTGAGCAGTTCTTC CASSLGGLAGDGEQFF
- TRBD2 16 TRBJ2-5 TRBV5-6 TGTGCCAGCAGCTTGGTGGTAGCGGGAGGGATAGAGACCCAGTACTTC CASSLVVAGGIETQYF
- TRBD2 17 TRBJ2-5 TRBV18 TGTGCCAGCTCACCACTCGCTAGCGGGAGTCGACAAGAGACCCAGTACTTC CASSPLASGSRQETQYF
- - 12 TRBJ2-6 TRBV29-1 TGCAGCGTTGTCCAGGGGGCCAACGTCCTGACTTTC CSVVQGANVLTF
few - 14 TRBJ2-1 TRBV6-1 TGTGCCAGCAGTGAAGGAAACCTTCACAATGAGCAGTTCTTC CASSEGNLHNEQFF
- TRBD2 14 TRBJ2-1 TRBV5-4 TGTGCCAGCAGCTTGAGCGGGAGTCCGGATGAGCAGTTCTTC CASSLSGSPDEQFF
- - 15 TRBJ1-2 TRBV7-2 TGTGCCAGCAGCCTAGGTGGGGGATTTTACTATGGCTACACCTTC CASSLGGGFYYGYTF
- - 18 TRBJ2-2 TRBV7-9 TGTGCCAGCAGCTTAGAGGGCATAGCCGATTTTGACACCGGGGAGCTGTTTTTT CASSLEGIADFDTGELFF
- - 15 TRBJ2-5 TRBV5-1 TGCGCCAGCAGCTTGGCAGGGGTCTCCCAAGAGACCCAGTACTTC CASSLAGVSQETQYF
- TRBD1 14 TRBJ2-1 TRBV25-1 TGTGCCAGCAGAACAGGGGGCTCCTACAATGAGCAGTTCTTC CASRTGGSYNEQFF
- - 12 TRBJ2-7 TRBV29-1 TGCAGCGTTGAATCCGGCTTCGGCGAGCAGTACTTC CSVESGFGEQYF
- - 14 TRBJ2-5 TRBV28 TGTGCCAGCAGTCCGAACGGGGGTCAAGAGACCCAGTACTTC CASSPNGGQETQYF
- - 18 TRBJ2-6 TRBV18 TGTGCCAGCTCACCTTCCGGCCCCACGAACTCTGGGGCCAACGTCCTGACTTTC CASSPSGPTNSGANVLTF
- TRBD1 16 TRBJ2-5 TRBV18 TGTGCCAGCTCCCCCAGACAGGGGGAACGAGGAGAGACCCAGTACTTC CASSPRQGERGETQYF
- - 12 TRBJ2-7 TRBV18 TGTGCCAGCTCAGTACAGGGTGACGAGCAGTACTTC CASSVQGDEQYF
once TRBD1 12 TRBJ1-5 TRBV29-1 TGCAGCGTCCGGACAGGAGATCAGCCCCAGCATTTT CSVRTGDQPQHF
- - 11 TRBJ1-5 TRBV29-1 TGCAGCGACCCCCCGAATCTGCCCCAGCATTTT CSDPPNLPQHF
- - 13 TRBJ1-1 TRBV2 TGTGCCACCGCCCCCACCAAGAACACTGAAGCTTTCTTT CATAPTKNTEAFF
- TRBD2 15 TRBJ2-3 TRBV5-1 TGCGCCAGCACCTTATCTAGCGGGAGTGGTGGTACGCAGTATTTT CASTLSSGSGGTQYF
- - 12 TRBJ2-7 TRBV30 TGTGCCTGGAGCTCGACATCCTACGAGCAGTACTTC CAWSSTSYEQYF
- TRBD1 15 TRBJ1-4 TRBV28 TGTGCCAGCAGTTTCCCCGGGACAGGGGACGAAAAACTGTTTTTT CASSFPGTGDEKLFF
once - 15 TRBJ1-4 TRBV9 TGTGCCAGCAGCTTATCCCGGGGGTTTAATGAAAAACTGTTTTTT CASSLSRGFNEKLFF
- TRBD1 14 TRBJ1-1 TRBV5-1 TGCGCCAGCAGCCTAGGGACAGGTGAAACTGAAGCTTTCTTT CASSLGTGETEAFF
few TRBD1 14 TRBJ1-5 TRBV19 TGTGCCAGTAGTATTGGGACAGGGAATCAGCCCCAGCATTTT CASSIGTGNQPQHF
- - 19 TRBJ2-1 TRBV4-1 TGCGCCAGCAGCCCCCCGCCGGCTAGCGCGGGGCCCTCGGGCAATGAGCAGTTCTTC CASSPPPASAGPSGNEQFF
- TRBD1 15 TRBJ2-2 TRBV6-6 TGTGCCAGCGGACCGGGACAGGGGAACACCGGGGAGCTGTTTTTT CASGPGQGNTGELFF
once - 15 TRBJ2-1 TRBV5-1 TGCGCCAGCAGCCGAAATGAGGGCTCCTACAATGAGCAGTTCTTC CASSRNEGSYNEQFF
few - 12 TRBJ1-1 TRBV4-2 TGTGCCAGCAGCCTCCACGGGGCTGAAGCTTTCTTT CASSLHGAEAFF
- - 14 TRBJ1-2 TRBV5-1 TGCGCCAGCAGTCTGACAGAGGTTAACTATGGCTACACCTTC CASSLTEVNYGYTF
- TRBD1 13 TRBJ1-2 TRBV25-1 TGTGCCAGCAGCCTACAGGGGGCGCTTGGCTACACCTTC CASSLQGALGYTF
- - 18 TRBJ2-6 TRBV10-3 TGTGCCATCAGTCAGGTTACCTGTAGATACAGTCGGGCCAACGTCCTGACTTTC CAISQVTCRYSRANVLTF
- TRBD2 14 TRBJ2-3 TRBV5-1 TGCGCCAGCAGGGCGGGACTAGGTGCCGATACGCAGTATTTT CASRAGLGADTQYF